The clone carrying this T cell receptor (beta chain) was counted a single time. This specimen belongs to a study of T cell changes during pregnancy in multiple sclerosis. CDR1 and CDR2 (germline): SGHDN, FVKESK. This CDR3 is 14 amino acids long. J gave up 9 bases and V 4 bases, and 9 bases lay outside the gene matches. Sequenced by immunoSEQ multiplex PCR; TCRdb stores in-frame clones only, minus some. The table has tens of thousands of clones, 86% seen once. The J gene is TRBJ2-1, the V gene TRBV14, with 7 bases identical to TRBD2. This sequence was found in a female donor in good health, enrolled as a control in a pregnancy study. The starting material was CD8+ T cells from peripheral blood mononuclear cells, obtained in the first trimester of pregnancy. In DNA, the CDR3 is TGTGCCAGCAGCCCGGGACTATATCTGAGTGAGCAGTTCTTC. This translates into CASSPGLYLSEQFF.